This T cell receptor (beta chain) was sequenced in a study of T cell changes during pregnancy in multiple sclerosis (dated by TCRdb to about 2019). Context from the whole study: In women with multiple sclerosis, the researchers looked at how the T cell repertoire shifted as pregnancy progressed.

Library preparation employed the immunoSEQ multiplex PCR assay. TCRdb mirrors the immuneACCESS table, restricted to in-frame sequences. Some clones are absent from its copies; in checked studies, under half trace to an unresolved V gene, and the reason for the others is unknown. This sample lists 60,000 to 70,000 clones; 91% were detected once. The top ten clones comprise 1.3% to 1.5% of the sample. This clone was recorded only once. The target of this receptor is not known. No clone much larger than this one lies a single base away; base qualities are absent. At the junction V is shortened by 5 bases and J by 10 bases; bases outside the gene matches: 1. Taken from cysteine to phenylalanine, the CDR3 has 11 residues. CDR3 DNA only is kept here, 33 bases in frame from base 1. From a lookup of the germline V gene, CDR1 and CDR2 are SGHDN and FVKESK.

The clonotype originates from a female donor in good health, enrolled as a control in a pregnancy study. The chain is assembled from TRBV14 and TRBJ1-4, with TRBD1 identical over 7 junction bases. The sequences come from peripheral blood, collected in the third trimester of pregnancy. The nucleotide sequence is TGTGCCAGCAGCAACAGGGGAAAACTGTTTTTT. The translation is CASSNRGKLFF.